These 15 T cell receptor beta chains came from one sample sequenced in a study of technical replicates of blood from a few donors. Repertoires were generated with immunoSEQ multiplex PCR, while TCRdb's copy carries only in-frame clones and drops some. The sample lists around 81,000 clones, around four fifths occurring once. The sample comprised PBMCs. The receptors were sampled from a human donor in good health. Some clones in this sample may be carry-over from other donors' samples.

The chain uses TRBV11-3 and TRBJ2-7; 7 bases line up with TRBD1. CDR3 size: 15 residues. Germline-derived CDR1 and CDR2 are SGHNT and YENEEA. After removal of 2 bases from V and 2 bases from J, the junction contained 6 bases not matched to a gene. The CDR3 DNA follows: TGTGCCAGCAGCTTACTACCCGGGACAGCCTACGAGCAGTACTTC. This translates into CASSLLPGTAYEQYF.

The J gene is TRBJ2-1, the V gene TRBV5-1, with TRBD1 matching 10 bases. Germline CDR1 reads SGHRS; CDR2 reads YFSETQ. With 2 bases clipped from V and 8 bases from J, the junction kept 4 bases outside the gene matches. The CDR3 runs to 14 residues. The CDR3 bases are TGCGCCAGCAGCTTAGGACAGGGGGACGATGAGCAGTTCTTC. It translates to CASSLGQGDDEQFF.

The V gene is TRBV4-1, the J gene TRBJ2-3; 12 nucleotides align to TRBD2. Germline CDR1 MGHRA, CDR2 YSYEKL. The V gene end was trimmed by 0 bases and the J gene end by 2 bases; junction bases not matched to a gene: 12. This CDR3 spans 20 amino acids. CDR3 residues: CASSQDSPSASGGATDTQYF. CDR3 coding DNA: TGCGCCAGCAGCCAAGATTCCCCCTCGGCTAGCGGGGGGGCCACAGATACGCAGTATTTT.

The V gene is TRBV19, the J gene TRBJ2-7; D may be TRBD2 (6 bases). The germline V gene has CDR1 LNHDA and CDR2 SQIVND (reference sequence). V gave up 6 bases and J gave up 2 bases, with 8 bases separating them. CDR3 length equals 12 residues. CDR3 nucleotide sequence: TGTGCCAGTAGCGGGGAGGCCTACGAGCAGTACTTC. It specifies CASSGEAYEQYF.

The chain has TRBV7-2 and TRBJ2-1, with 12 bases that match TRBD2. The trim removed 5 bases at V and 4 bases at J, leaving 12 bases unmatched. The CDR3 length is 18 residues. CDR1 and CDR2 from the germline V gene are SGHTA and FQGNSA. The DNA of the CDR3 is TGTGCCAGCAGCCCATTGGAGGCCGGACTAGCGGGGTACAATGAGCAGTTCTTC. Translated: CASSPLEAGLAGYNEQFF.

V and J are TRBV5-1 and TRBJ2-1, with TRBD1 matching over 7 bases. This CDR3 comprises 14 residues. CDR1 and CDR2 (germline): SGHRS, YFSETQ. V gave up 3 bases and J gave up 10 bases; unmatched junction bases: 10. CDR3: CASSSVTGFREQFF. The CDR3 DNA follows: TGCGCCAGCAGCTCCGTGACAGGGTTTCGGGAGCAGTTCTTC.

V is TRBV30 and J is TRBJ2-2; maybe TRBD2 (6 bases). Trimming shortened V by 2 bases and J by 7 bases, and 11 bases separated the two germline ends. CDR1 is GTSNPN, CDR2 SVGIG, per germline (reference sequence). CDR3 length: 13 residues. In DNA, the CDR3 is TGTGCCTGGAGTCCCGCGGGAATCGGGGAGCTGTTTTTT. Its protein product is CAWSPAGIGELFF.

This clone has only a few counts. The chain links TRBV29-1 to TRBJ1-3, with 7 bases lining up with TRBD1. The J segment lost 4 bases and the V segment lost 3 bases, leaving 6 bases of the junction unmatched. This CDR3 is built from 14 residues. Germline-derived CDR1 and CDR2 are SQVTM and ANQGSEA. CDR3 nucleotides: TGCAGCGTTGACTTACAGGGGAGAGGAAACACCATATATTTT. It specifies CSVDLQGRGNTIYF.

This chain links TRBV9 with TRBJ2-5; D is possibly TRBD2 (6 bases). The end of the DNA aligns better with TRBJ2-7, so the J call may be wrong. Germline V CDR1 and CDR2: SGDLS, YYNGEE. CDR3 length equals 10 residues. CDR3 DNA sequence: TGTGCCAGCGGAGGGAACGAGCAGTACTTC. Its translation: CASGGNEQYF.

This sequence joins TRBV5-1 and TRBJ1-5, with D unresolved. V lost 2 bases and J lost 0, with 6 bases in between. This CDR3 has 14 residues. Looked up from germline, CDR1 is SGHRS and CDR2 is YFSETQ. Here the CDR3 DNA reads TGCGCCAGCAGCTTAGGACTTAGCAATCAGCCCCAGCATTTT. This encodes CASSLGLSNQPQHF.

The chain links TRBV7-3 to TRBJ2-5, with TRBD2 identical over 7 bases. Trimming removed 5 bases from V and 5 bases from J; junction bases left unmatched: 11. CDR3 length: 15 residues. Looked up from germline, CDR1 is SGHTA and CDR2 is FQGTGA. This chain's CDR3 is CASSPRGGLEETQYF. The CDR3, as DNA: TGTGCCAGCAGCCCCCGGGGAGGACTAGAGGAGACCCAGTACTTC.

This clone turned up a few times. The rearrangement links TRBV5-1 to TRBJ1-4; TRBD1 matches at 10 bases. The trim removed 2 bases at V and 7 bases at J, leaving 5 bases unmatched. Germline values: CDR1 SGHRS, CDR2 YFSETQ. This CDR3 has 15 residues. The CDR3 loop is CASSLPGTGVEKLFF. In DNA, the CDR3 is TGCGCCAGCAGCTTACCCGGGACAGGGGTTGAAAAACTGTTTTTT.

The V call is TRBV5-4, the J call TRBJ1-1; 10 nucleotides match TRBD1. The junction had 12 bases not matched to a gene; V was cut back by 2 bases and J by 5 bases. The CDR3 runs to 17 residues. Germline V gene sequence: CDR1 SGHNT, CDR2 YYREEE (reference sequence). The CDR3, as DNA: TGTGCCAGCAGCTTCGACAGGGGGCTGTCCCCATATACTGAAGCTTTCTTT. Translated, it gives CASSFDRGLSPYTEAFF.

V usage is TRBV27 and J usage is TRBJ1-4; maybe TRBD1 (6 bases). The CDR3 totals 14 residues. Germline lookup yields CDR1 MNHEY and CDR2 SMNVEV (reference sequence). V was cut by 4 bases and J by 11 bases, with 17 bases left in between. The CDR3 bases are TGTGCCAGCAGTTCACGACAGGAATTGGGGAAACTGTTTTTT. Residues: CASSSRQELGKLFF.

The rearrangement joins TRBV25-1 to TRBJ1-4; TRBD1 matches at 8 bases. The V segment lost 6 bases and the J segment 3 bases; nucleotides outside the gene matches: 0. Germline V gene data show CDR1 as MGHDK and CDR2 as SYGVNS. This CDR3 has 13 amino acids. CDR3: CASRQGANEKLFF. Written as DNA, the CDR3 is TGTGCCAGCAGACAGGGGGCTAATGAAAAACTGTTTTTT.